The 29 T cell receptor beta chains listed next were all sequenced from one sample in a study of blood T cell repertoires in COVID-19. Libraries were prepared by immunoSEQ multiplex PCR; TCRdb keeps only in-frame clonotypes and omits some of them. Among about 230,000 clones listed, about four fifths were seen once. The sequenced sample was peripheral blood. These receptors all stem from a man aged 35-49 years with active or convalescent COVID-19.

This chain uses TRBV5-1 with TRBJ2-1; 9 nucleotides line up with TRBD2. Germline assignment: CDR1 SGHRS and CDR2 YFSETQ. Trimming cost V 3 bases and J 5 bases; bases outside gene matches: 6. This CDR3 is 15 amino acids long. The CDR3 coding sequence is TGCGCCAGCAGCTCGGGACTAGCCAAAGACAATGAGCAGTTCTTC. Translated, it gives CASSSGLAKDNEQFF.

The V call is TRBV20-1, the J call TRBJ1-2, with D uncertain. Trimming cost V 3 bases and J 2 bases, with 10 bases left between them. The CDR3 loop spans 13 amino acids. CDR1 is DFQATT and CDR2 is SNEGSKA in the germline V gene (reference sequence). CDR3 DNA: TGCAGTGCTAGTAGACCGGGGAACTATGGCTACACCTTC. Protein product: CSASRPGNYGYTF.

This sequence joins TRBV6-5 and TRBJ1-1; possibly TRBD1 for D (6 bases). Per germline, CDR1 MNHEY and CDR2 SVGAGI. The CDR3 covers 15 residues. V was trimmed by 11 bases and J by 4 bases, leaving 23 bases between them. The CDR3 loop reads CAVSNGGGMGTEAFF. The CDR3 DNA is TGTGCCGTATCAAATGGGGGGGGCATGGGCACTGAAGCTTTCTTT.

The chain recombines TRBV15 with TRBJ2-3; 11 bases fit TRBD2. Germline loops: CDR1 LNHNV, CDR2 YYDKDF (reference sequence). The CDR3 loop spans 20 amino acids. V shed 1 base and J 4 bases; nucleotides not matched to a gene: 16. CDR3 sequence reads: CATSRALAGAAVTIADTQYF. Here the CDR3 DNA reads TGTGCCACCAGCAGAGCACTAGCGGGGGCCGCGGTGACCATTGCAGATACGCAGTATTTT.

The chain carries TRBV5-1 and TRBJ1-3, with D possibly being TRBD1 (5 bases). CDR1 and CDR2 (germline): SGHRS, YFSETQ. CDR3 length: 14 residues. Trimming pared 1 base from V and 4 bases from J, leaving 9 bases between. The CDR3 reads CASSLSGAGNTIYF. CDR3 bases: TGCGCCAGCAGCTTGAGTGGGGCCGGAAACACCATATATTTT. The whole variable domain, remainder taken from reference TRBV5-1 and TRBJ1-3, is KAGVTQTPRYLIKTRGQQVTLSCSPISGHRSVSWYQQTPGQGLQFLFEYFSETQRNKGNFPGRFSGRQFSNSRSEMNVSTLELGDSALYLCASSLSGAGNTIYFGEGSWLTVV.

The chain is built from TRBV2 and TRBJ1-5, with TRBD1 as a possible D gene (6 bases). With 2 bases removed from V and 4 bases from J, the gap between germline ends came to 9 bases. In germline, CDR1 is SNHLY, CDR2 FYNNEI. This CDR3 comprises 14 residues. CDR3 amino acids: CASSEQGKNQPQHF. CDR3 bases: TGTGCCAGCAGTGAACAGGGGAAGAATCAGCCCCAGCATTTT. Full variable domain (remainder filled in from reference TRBV2 and TRBJ1-5): EPEVTQTPSHQVTQMGQEVILRCVPISNHLYFYWYRQILGQKVEFLVSFYNNEISEKSEIFDDQFSVERPDGSNFTLKIRSTKLEDSAMYFCASSEQGKNQPQHFGDGTRLSIL.

The chain couples TRBV5-6 to TRBJ1-3, with D unresolved. The germline V gene has CDR1 SGHDT and CDR2 YYEEEE. This CDR3 is built from 13 residues. Trimming removed 2 bases from V and 4 bases from J, with 7 bases in between. The CDR3 is CASSFWAGNTIYF. CDR3 nucleotides: TGTGCCAGCAGCTTTTGGGCGGGAAACACCATATATTTT. Filled out from reference TRBV5-6 and TRBJ1-3, the complete variable domain reads DAGVTQSPTHLIKTRGQQVTLRCSPKSGHDTVSWYQQALGQGPQFIFQYYEEEERQRGNFPDRFSGHQFPNYSSELNVNALLLGDSALYLCASSFWAGNTIYFGEGSWLTVV.

This chain joins TRBV2 and TRBJ2-5, with D uncertain. Germline-derived CDR1 and CDR2 are SNHLY and FYNNEI. There are 15 residues in the CDR3. Trimming removed 6 bases from V and 1 base from J, with 15 bases in between. The CDR3 DNA follows: TGTGCCAGCAGCCCTCAACGGTCCACCCAAGAGACCCAGTACTTC. This sequence encodes CASSPQRSTQETQYF.

In DNA, the CDR3 is TGTGCCATCAGTGAAGGCAGGGAAACTGGAAACACCATATATTTT. It codes for CAISEGRETGNTIYF. The J gene is TRBJ1-3, the V gene TRBV10-3, with D possibly matching TRBD1 (5 bases). The CDR3 runs to 15 residues. With 3 bases removed from V and 2 bases from J, the gap between germline ends came to 11 bases. Germline loops: CDR1 ENHRY, CDR2 SYGVKD.

V and J are TRBV28 and TRBJ1-1; the D gene is possibly TRBD1 (5 bases). The V and J ends lost 5 bases and 3 bases respectively, with 13 bases between them. Germline V gene sequence: CDR1 MDHEN, CDR2 SYDVKM. The CDR3 is 14 residues long. This CDR3 is CASSAGSGDTEAFF. DNA of the CDR3: TGTGCCAGCAGTGCAGGGTCTGGGGACACTGAAGCTTTCTTT.

The chain recombines TRBV5-4 with TRBJ2-7, with 13 positions matching TRBD2. Germline V CDR1 and CDR2: SGHNT, YYREEE (reference sequence). Trimming cost V 4 bases and J 4 bases; bases outside gene matches: 17. The CDR3 has 19 residues. CDR3 sequence: CASSLASGLAGSKSYEQYF. The CDR3 nucleotides read TGTGCCAGCAGCCTCGCTTCGGGACTAGCGGGATCAAAGTCTTACGAGCAGTACTTC.

This chain connects TRBV7-2 to TRBJ2-5, with 13 bases matching TRBD2. The trim removed 4 bases at V and 2 bases at J, leaving 1 base unmatched. The germline gives CDR1 SGHTA, CDR2 FQGNSA. The CDR3 spans 15 residues. The CDR3 here is CASSSGLAGQETQYF. Written as DNA, the CDR3 is TGTGCCAGCAGCTCGGGACTAGCGGGGCAAGAGACCCAGTACTTC.

This chain uses TRBV2 with TRBJ2-3, with a tentative D call TRBD2 (6 bases). V dropped 5 bases and J dropped 1 base, with 16 bases sitting between them. This CDR3 has 16 residues. CDR1 and CDR2 from the germline V gene are SNHLY and FYNNEI. The CDR3 sequence is CASSLYSGSGTDTQYF. The CDR3 DNA reads TGTGCCAGCAGTCTATATAGCGGCTCTGGCACAGATACGCAGTATTTT.

The chain combines TRBV7-9 with TRBJ2-7; D perhaps matches TRBD2 (6 bases). This CDR3 contains 16 residues. V dropped 1 base and J dropped 0 bases, with 13 bases sitting between them. Germline V lookup: CDR1 SEHNR, CDR2 FQNEAQ (reference sequence). This CDR3 is CASSLVGPGSSYEQYF. Written as DNA, the CDR3 is TGTGCCAGCAGCTTAGTCGGTCCCGGGAGCTCCTACGAGCAGTACTTC.

This chain connects TRBV30 to TRBJ2-7, with 9 bases identical to TRBD2. Trimming cost V 3 bases and J 3 bases; bases outside gene matches: 3. The CDR3 covers 13 residues. Germline V gives CDR1 GTSNPN, CDR2 SVGIG (reference sequence). The CDR3 bases are TGTGCCTGGAGGTCTAGCGGGGTCTACGAGCAGTACTTC. Its protein product is CAWRSSGVYEQYF.

The gene calls are TRBV5-1 and TRBJ1-1, with D uncertain. The V and J ends lost 1 base and 3 bases respectively, with 4 bases between them. This CDR3 has 12 residues. Germline V gene sequence: CDR1 SGHRS, CDR2 YFSETQ. This chain's CDR3 is CASSLTDTEAFF. The CDR3 region has the DNA TGCGCCAGCAGCTTGACGGACACTGAAGCTTTCTTT.

This clone came up once. V usage is TRBV12-3 or TRBV12-4 and J usage is TRBJ1-2; D is unresolved. V was pared by 3 bases and J by 2 bases, with 7 bases between. The CDR3 covers 13 residues. CDR3 bases: TGTGCCAGCAGTTTTACAGAAAACTATGGCTACACCTTC. It encodes CASSFTENYGYTF.

V usage is TRBV6-5 and J usage is TRBJ2-3, with a possible D match to TRBD2 (5 bases). Trimming pared 0 bases from V and 6 bases from J, leaving 16 bases between. The CDR3 has 16 residues. The V gene's germline CDR1 is MNHEY and CDR2 SVGAGI. The CDR3 is CASSYSPTPGWDTQYF. CDR3 sequence (DNA): TGTGCCAGCAGTTACTCCCCGACTCCGGGGTGGGATACGCAGTATTTT.

CDR3 sequence reads: CASSYDGGLTSTDTQYF. The CDR3 region has the DNA TGTGCCAGCAGTTACGACGGGGGGCTTACGAGCACAGATACGCAGTATTTT. V gene TRBV6-7 combines with J gene TRBJ2-3, with D possibly being TRBD2 (7 bases). TRBV6-7 is treated as an ORF (open reading frame) with a function not yet certain. The CDR3 sequence is 17 residues long. The V end lost 2 bases, the J end lost 0 bases, and 15 bases lay between the germline ends.

The chain recombines TRBV30 with TRBJ1-3; unclear D gene. The germline CDR1 and CDR2 sequences are GTSNPN and SVGIG (reference sequence). The length of the CDR3 is 12 residues. Trimming pared 4 bases from V and 0 bases from J, leaving 4 bases between. In DNA form, the CDR3 reads TGTGCCTGGATTCTCTCTGGAAACACCATATATTTT. Protein: CAWILSGNTIYF. Full variable domain (remainder filled in from reference TRBV30 and TRBJ1-3): SQTIHQWPATLVQPVGSPLSLECTVEGTSNPNLYWYRQAAGRGLQLLFYSVGIGQISSEVPQNLSASRPQDRQFILSSKKLLLSDSGFYLCAWILSGNTIYFGEGSWLTVV.

The chain links TRBV4-2 to TRBJ2-3; D may be TRBD1 (6 bases). V was shortened by 3 bases and J by 0 bases, with 7 bases between the two germline ends. This CDR3 spans 14 amino acids. Per germline, CDR1 LGHNA and CDR2 YNFKEQ. The CDR3 DNA reads TGTGCCAGCAGCCAGCAGGGGAGCACAGATACGCAGTATTTT. Its translation is CASSQQGSTDTQYF.

This chain links TRBV5-6 with TRBJ2-3, with 7 nucleotides matching TRBD1. This CDR3 comprises 14 residues. Germline V lookup: CDR1 SGHDT, CDR2 YYEEEE. V shed 4 bases, J shed 3 bases, and the junction held 5 bases outside the gene matches. Here the CDR3 reads CASSRGTATDTQYF. In nucleotides, the CDR3 is TGTGCCAGCAGCCGAGGGACAGCAACAGATACGCAGTATTTT.

This chain connects TRBV29-1 to TRBJ2-5, with 7 bases lining up with TRBD1. This CDR3 is built from 11 residues. CDR1 SQVTM and CDR2 ANQGSEA come from the germline V gene. Trimming at V came to 4 bases and at J to 5 bases, leaving 1 base not matched to a gene. The CDR3 loop reads CSVVQGETQYF. CDR3 nucleotide sequence: TGCAGCGTTGTACAGGGGGAGACCCAGTACTTC.

This sequence joins TRBV30 and TRBJ1-4; D not resolved. In germline, CDR1 is GTSNPN, CDR2 SVGIG (reference sequence). The CDR3 runs 11 residues. Trimming took off 2 bases at V and 8 bases at J, with 6 bases between the two ends. CDR3 amino acids: CAWSTSEKLFF. The CDR3 DNA follows: TGTGCCTGGAGTACGAGCGAAAAACTGTTTTTT.

The chain joins TRBV19 to TRBJ2-5, with D possibly TRBD1 on 6 matching bases. CDR1 LNHDA and CDR2 SQIVND come from the germline V gene (reference sequence). This CDR3 has 15 residues. V lost 5 bases and J lost 2, with 15 bases in between. The CDR3 loop reads CASSRTGTQQETQYF. Written as DNA, the CDR3 is TGTGCCAGTAGTCGGACCGGGACACAACAAGAGACCCAGTACTTC.

The rearrangement links TRBV7-6 to TRBJ2-3, with TRBD2 identical over 9 bases. Trimming removed 1 base from V and 0 bases from J; junction bases left unmatched: 5. Germline loops: CDR1 SGHVS, CDR2 FNYEAQ. The CDR3 spans 17 residues. CDR3 sequence reads: CASSLETSGSSTDTQYF. The CDR3 coding sequence is TGTGCCAGCAGCTTAGAGACTAGCGGTTCTAGCACAGATACGCAGTATTTT.

A single count supports this clone. The chain couples TRBV7-8 to TRBJ1-1, with a possible D match to TRBD1 (5 bases). Trimming removed 6 bases from V and 0 bases from J, with 14 bases in between. Germline CDR1 reads SGHVS; CDR2 reads FQNEAQ. This CDR3 region has 15 residues. CDR3 region: CASSYRTAMNTEAFF. The CDR3 coding sequence is TGTGCCAGCAGTTACAGGACGGCGATGAACACTGAAGCTTTCTTT.

V gene TRBV11-2 combines with J gene TRBJ2-1; the D is unclear. V was cut by 1 base and J by 9 bases, with 4 bases left in between. The germline gives CDR1 SGHAT, CDR2 FQNNGV. This CDR3 is built from 11 residues. CDR3 residues: CASSLVSEQFF. In DNA, the CDR3 is TGTGCCAGCAGCTTAGTTAGTGAGCAGTTCTTC.

CDR3 region: CASSSGSNGDTQYF. The CDR3 DNA follows: TGCGCCAGCAGTAGCGGGAGCAATGGAGATACGCAGTATTTT. The rearrangement joins TRBV5-1 to TRBJ2-3; 9 bases line up with TRBD2. This CDR3 is 14 amino acids long. CDR1 is SGHRS, CDR2 YFSETQ, per germline. The V segment lost 5 bases and the J segment 5 bases; nucleotides outside the gene matches: 6.